This TCR beta chain was sequenced during a study of T cell changes during pregnancy in multiple sclerosis. The germline gives CDR1 KGHSH, CDR2 LQKENI. The CDR3 length is 16 residues. The ends were cut back, 4 bases at V and 5 bases at J, with 20 bases in the middle. Clones were sequenced by immunoSEQ multiplex PCR, and TCRdb holds only the in-frame ones, with some missing. This sample carries 70,000 to 90,000 clones, 91% of them seen once, and the ten largest clones take roughly 3.5%. The source of this sequence is a female donor in good health, serving as a control in a pregnancy study. Some clones in this sample may be carry-over from other donors' samples. Here the sequenced sample was PBMCs, taken in the first trimester of pregnancy. This rearrangement joins TRBV18 to TRBJ1-1; D is possibly TRBD1 (6 bases). CDR3 protein: CASSLSHLQGGTEAFF. The CDR3 DNA is TGTGCCAGCTCACTCTCCCACTTACAGGGAGGGACTGAAGCTTTCTTT.